Following are 7 T cell receptor beta chains from one sample sequenced in a study of shared clonotypes between healthy human individuals. Assay: immunoSEQ multiplex PCR; the TCRdb copy retains only in-frame clones and omits some. Among 170,000 or so clones listed, approximately 60% were seen once. Source material: memory CD4+ T cells sorted from blood. Sample subset: CD45RA-negative fraction. These receptors were obtained from a man aged 25 to 40 in good health.

The table lists this clone with many counts. The rearrangement links TRBV7-8 to TRBJ1-2; TRBD1 matches 11 bases. The CDR3 runs 12 residues. CDR1 and CDR2 (germline): SGHVS, FQNEAQ. With V trimmed by 8 bases and J by 6 bases, 2 bases remained unmatched. The CDR3 loop is CASRDRGDGYTF. CDR3 DNA: TGTGCCAGCCGGGACAGGGGGGATGGCTACACCTTC.

This clone was detected once. The chain is built from TRBV29-1 and TRBJ2-3; 7 bases are a match to TRBD2. The CDR3 consists of 14 residues. Trimming removed 7 bases from V and 3 bases from J; junction bases left unmatched: 10. CDR1 SQVTM and CDR2 ANQGSEA come from the germline V gene. The CDR3 bases are TGCAGCGCTGGGGGGGGGAACGGGACAGATACGCAGTATTTT. Protein product: CSAGGGNGTDTQYF.

This clone showed up just a few times. V is TRBV10-2 and J is TRBJ2-5, with D possibly TRBD1 on 6 matching bases. V was cut by 6 bases and J by 1 base, with 12 bases left in between. CDR3 length equals 14 residues. CDR1 is WSHSY, CDR2 SAAADI, per germline. CDR3 nucleotide sequence: TGCGCCAGCAGAGCAGGGACAATCCAAGAGACCCAGTACTTC. Its translation: CASRAGTIQETQYF.

The chain carries TRBV5-1 and TRBJ2-1, with TRBD2 identical over 14 bases. Germline V gene data show CDR1 as SGHRS and CDR2 as YFSETQ. V shed 4 bases and J 7 bases; nucleotides not matched to a gene: 7. The CDR3 sequence is 16 residues long. CDR3 bases: TGCGCCAGCAGCCTAACCGGGACTAGCGGGAGTAATGAGCAGTTCTTC. Encoded protein: CASSLTGTSGSNEQFF.

The CDR3 spells CASSTRPGQGSGYEQYF. CDR3 nucleotides: TGTGCCAGCAGCACACGACCGGGACAGGGTTCGGGCTACGAGCAGTACTTC. V and J are TRBV11-1 and TRBJ2-7, with 9 positions matching TRBD1. Germline V gene data show CDR1 as SGHAT and CDR2 as FQDESV (reference sequence). With 5 bases clipped from V and 3 bases from J, the junction kept 14 bases outside the gene matches. The CDR3 totals 17 residues.

This rearrangement joins TRBV19 to TRBJ2-7; D is unclear. V dropped 7 bases and J dropped 3 bases, with 16 bases sitting between them. The CDR3 has 14 residues. Germline CDR1 is LNHDA and CDR2 is SQIVND (reference sequence). CDR3 sequence (DNA): TGTGCCAGTACCCCATCCTTTCGGAGCTACGAGCAGTACTTC. Translation: CASTPSFRSYEQYF.

The chain has TRBV28 and TRBJ2-5; 10 nucleotides match TRBD1. Germline values: CDR1 MDHEN, CDR2 SYDVKM. With 3 bases clipped from V and 0 bases from J, the junction kept 7 bases outside the gene matches. The CDR3 consists of 17 residues. CDR3 coding DNA: TGTGCCAGCAGTTTGGTCGGGACAGGGGCCTACCAAGAGACCCAGTACTTC. Its protein is CASSLVGTGAYQETQYF.